This T cell receptor beta chain was sequenced during a study of blood T cells in healthy people across ages. Study-level results: TCR beta diversity, measured per million T cells, fell in a roughly linear way with age. It was the long-lived donors that had more naive CD4+ cells and higher diversity than aged donors.

The sample, approximately 11 milliliters of peripheral blood, was drawn from each donor. Total RNA amounts of at least 6 micrograms were extracted per sample. About this clonotype: Its antigen is not identified.

V shed 5 bases and J 2 bases; nucleotides not matched to a gene: 10. CDR1 and CDR2 from the germline V gene are SGHTA and FQGTGA. The CDR3 is 16 residues long. The second PCR ran roughly 6 to 12 cycles with a sample-barcoded 5' primer and J-beta primers. TCRdb itself ran the 5' RACE reads through MiXCR, one entry per CDR3 protein. This repertoire shows some 1,000,000 distinct CDR3 sequences, approximately 25% found once; its top ten account for about 0.69%. The same sample was also used in a study of T cells of mothers and their children.

The clonotype originates from a girl aged 2-10 years in good health. V gene TRBV7-3 combines with J gene TRBJ1-1; 8 nucleotides line up with TRBD1. The sample comprised blood. CDR3 amino acids: CASSPLFGQGNTEAFF. The CDR3 bases are TGTGCCAGCAGCCCCCTGTTTGGACAGGGAAACACTGAAGCTTTCTTT.